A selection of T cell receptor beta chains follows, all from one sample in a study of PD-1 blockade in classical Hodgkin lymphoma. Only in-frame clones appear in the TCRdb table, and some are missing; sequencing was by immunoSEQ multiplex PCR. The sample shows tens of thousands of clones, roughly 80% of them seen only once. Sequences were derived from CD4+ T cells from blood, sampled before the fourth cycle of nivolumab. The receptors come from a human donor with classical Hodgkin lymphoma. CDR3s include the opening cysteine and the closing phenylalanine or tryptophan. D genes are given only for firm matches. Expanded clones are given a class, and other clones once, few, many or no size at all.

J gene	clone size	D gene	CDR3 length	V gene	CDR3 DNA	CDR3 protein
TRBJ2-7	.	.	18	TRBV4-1	TGCGCCAGCAGCCAAGAGAGGCATCTCGGGACTCCTATTTACGAGCAGTACTTC	CASSQERHLGTPIYEQYF
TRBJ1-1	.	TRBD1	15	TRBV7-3	TGTGCCAGCAGCCCCCGACAGGGGACGATCGCTGAAGCTTTCTTT	CASSPRQGTIAEAFF
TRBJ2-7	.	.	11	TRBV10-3	TGTGCCACCCAAACCCTAAACGAGCAGTACTTC	CATQTLNEQYF
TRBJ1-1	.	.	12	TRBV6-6	TGTGCCAGCAGTTATACAGACACTGAAGCTTTCTTT	CASSYTDTEAFF
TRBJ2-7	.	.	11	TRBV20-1	TGCAGTGTAAACCTTCTCTACGAGCAGTACTTC	CSVNLLYEQYF
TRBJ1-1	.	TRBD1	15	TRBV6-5	TGTGCCAGCAATAGAGGACAGGCCTTGAACACTGAAGCTTTCTTT	CASNRGQALNTEAFF
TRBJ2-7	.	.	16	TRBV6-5	TGTGCCAGCAGTTACTCGATTCAAGCGTCCAACTACGAGCAGTACTTC	CASSYSIQASNYEQYF
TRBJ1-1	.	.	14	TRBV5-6	TGTGCCAGCAGCGGAGGACAGCTGAACACTGAAGCTTTCTTT	CASSGGQLNTEAFF
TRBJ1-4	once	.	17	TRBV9	TGTGCCAGCAGCCCTCGAGTGGGGGGGCGGTTCGGTGAAAAACTGTTTTTT	CASSPRVGGRFGEKLFF
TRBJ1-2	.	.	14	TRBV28	TGTGCCAGCAGTATACCCGTACAGGGCTATGGCTACACCTTC	CASSIPVQGYGYTF
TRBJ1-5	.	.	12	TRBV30	TGTGCCTGGAGTGGCCAAGGACAGCCCCAGCATTTT	CAWSGQGQPQHF
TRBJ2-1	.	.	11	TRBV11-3	TGTGCCAGCAGCCGGAACAATGAGCAGTTCTTC	CASSRNNEQFF
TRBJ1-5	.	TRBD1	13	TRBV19	TGTGCCAGTAGTGGGGACAGAGGACAGCCCCAGCATTTT	CASSGDRGQPQHF
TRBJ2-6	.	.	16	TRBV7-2	TGTGCCAGCAGCTTAGCTAGCGGCTCTGGGGCCAACGTCCTGACTTTC	CASSLASGSGANVLTF
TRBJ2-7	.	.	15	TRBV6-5	TGTGCCAGCAGCAAGGGAGGGCAGGGGACGGGGAAGCAGTACTTC	CASSKGGQGTGKQYF
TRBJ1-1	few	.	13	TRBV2	TGTGCCAGCAGCGAAGACAGGCACACTGAAGCTTTCTTT	CASSEDRHTEAFF
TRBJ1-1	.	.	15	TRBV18	TGTGCCAGCTCACCGCGACAGGCGCTGAACACTGAAGCTTTCTTT	CASSPRQALNTEAFF
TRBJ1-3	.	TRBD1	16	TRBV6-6	TGTGCCAGCAGTAATAGGGACAGGGTCTCTGGAAACACCATATATTTT	CASSNRDRVSGNTIYF
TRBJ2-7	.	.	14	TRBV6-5	TGTGCCAGCAGTAAGGACAGAGACTACTACGAGCAGTACTTC	CASSKDRDYYEQYF
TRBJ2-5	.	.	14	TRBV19	TGTGCCACCCGGCAGAACAGCGGAGGGGAGACCCAGTACTTC	CATRQNSGGETQYF
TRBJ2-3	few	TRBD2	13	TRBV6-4	TGTGCCAGCAGAAGGACTAGAGAGGATACGCAGTATTTT	CASRRTREDTQYF
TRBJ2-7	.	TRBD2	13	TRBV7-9	TGTGCCAGCAGCTCACTAGCGGGGGCGGGGCAGTACTTC	CASSSLAGAGQYF
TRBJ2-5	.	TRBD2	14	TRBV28	TGTGCCAGCGAGCCCGGACTAGCGGGCCAGACCCAGTACTTC	CASEPGLAGQTQYF
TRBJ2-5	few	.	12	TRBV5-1	TGCGCCAGCAGTGTCTGGCAAGAGACCCAGTACTTC	CASSVWQETQYF